This TCR beta chain was observed in a study of identical twins. A universal primer site arose from template switching, and cDNA bore unique molecular identifiers. Via MiXCR, TCRdb re-called the 5' RACE reads, giving one row per CDR3 protein. This sample has approximately 150,000 distinct CDR3 sequences, with around 3.5% found just once. Ten or more counts support this clonotype. CDR1 and CDR2 from the germline V gene are KGHDR and SFDVKD. This CDR3 contains 14 residues. V was clipped by 0 bases and J by 7 bases, with 9 bases between them. This rearrangement joins TRBV24-1 to TRBJ2-1; D is perhaps TRBD1 or TRBD2 (5 bases each). The sequenced material came from memory T cells sorted from blood. The receptor was derived from a man aged 18 to 35 in good health. The CDR3: CATSDLWDGNEQFF. The CDR3, as DNA: TGTGCCACCAGTGATTTGTGGGACGGTAATGAGCAGTTCTTC.